This TCR beta chain was observed in a study of T cell responses to AZD1222 COVID-19 vaccine. Points from the study as a whole: White British donors predominated, females outnumbered males, and clonal diversity was possibly underestimated.

TCRdb's table, derived via immunoSEQ multiplex PCR, lists solely in-frame clones and lacks some. Counted here are around 100,000 clones, around 94% occurring once; the ten biggest clones make up 2% to 2.5%. CDR3 length: 14 residues. V lost 5 bases to trimming and J lost 2 bases, with 12 bases between them. From germline, CDR1 is MNHEY and CDR2 SVGEGT. Points on this clone: Its antigen is not known.

This clonotype was sampled from an adult in good health. The specimen was peripheral blood, collected on day 0 of AZD1222 vaccination. The J gene is TRBJ1-2, the V gene TRBV6-2 or TRBV6-3; TRBD1 is a possible D gene (5 bases). CDR3 nucleotides: TGTGCCAGCAGTCCCTCCGGGGGGAACTATGGCTACACCTTC. Protein: CASSPSGGNYGYTF.